This T cell receptor beta chain was retrieved from a study of blood T cell repertoires in COVID-19. Study-wide context: Nucleic acid was either cDNA or gDNA, and it came from T cells, B-cell-depleted T cells, or PBMCs.

Cohorts were assigned according to the clinical history that participants reported. Clones were sequenced by immunoSEQ multiplex PCR, and TCRdb holds only the in-frame ones, with some missing. The sample carries roughly 250,000 clones, 85% to 90% recorded once. Sample: PBMCs or T cells enriched from blood (not recorded which). The TCR comes from a woman aged 45-65 years who had recovered from COVID-19.

CDR3 nucleotides: TGTGCCAGCAGCTTGGGACAGAACACCGGGGAGCTGTTTTTT. Amino acid sequence: CASSLGQNTGELFF. This chain joins TRBV7-6 and TRBJ2-2; weak D call: TRBD1 (6 bases). Germline values: CDR1 SGHVS, CDR2 FNYEAQ. Trimming shortened V by 3 bases and J by 1 base, and 6 bases separated the two germline ends. The CDR3 length is 14 residues.